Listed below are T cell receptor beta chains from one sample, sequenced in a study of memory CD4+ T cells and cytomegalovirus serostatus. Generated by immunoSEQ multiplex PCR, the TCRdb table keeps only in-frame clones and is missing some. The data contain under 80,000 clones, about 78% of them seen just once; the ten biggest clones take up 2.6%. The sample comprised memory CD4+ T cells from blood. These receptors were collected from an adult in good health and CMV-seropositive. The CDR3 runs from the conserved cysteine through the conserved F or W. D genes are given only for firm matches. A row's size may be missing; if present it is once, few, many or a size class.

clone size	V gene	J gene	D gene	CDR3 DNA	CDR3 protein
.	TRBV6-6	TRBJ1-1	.	TGTGCCGGCCGGTTGATGGGACTGAACACTGAAGCTTTCTTT	CAGRLMGLNTEAFF
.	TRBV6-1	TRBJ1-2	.	TGTGCCAGCAGTGCCCTTAGGGATGGCTACACCTTC	CASSALRDGYTF
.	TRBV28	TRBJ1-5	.	TGTGCCAGCAGCCGGACATCTCCAAGCAATCAGCCCCAGCATTTT	CASSRTSPSNQPQHF
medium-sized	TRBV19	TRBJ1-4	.	TGTGCCAGTAGTATACCGGGATCTAATGAAAAACTGTTTTTT	CASSIPGSNEKLFF
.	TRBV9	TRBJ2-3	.	TGTGCCAGCAGCGTAGCTGCGAGGGAATCTACGCAGTATTTT	CASSVAARESTQYF
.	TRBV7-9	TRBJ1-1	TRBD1	TGTGCCAGCAGACCCGGGACAGGGCGCCGGGACACTGAAGCTTTCTTT	CASRPGTGRRDTEAFF
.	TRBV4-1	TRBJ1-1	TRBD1	TGCGCCAGCAGGGGGACAGGGAGGAACACTGAAGCTTTCTTT	CASRGTGRNTEAFF
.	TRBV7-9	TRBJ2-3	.	TGTGCCAGCAGCTTGTTTGGCCGCACAGATACGCAGTATTTT	CASSLFGRTDTQYF
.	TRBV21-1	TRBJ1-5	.	TGTGCCAGCAGCAAAGACCAGCCCCAGCATTTT	CASSKDQPQHF
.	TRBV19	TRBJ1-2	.	TGTGCCAGTAGTATCGGCAGGTCTAACTATGGCTACACCTTC	CASSIGRSNYGYTF
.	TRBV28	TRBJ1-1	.	TGTGCCAGCAGTTTATTGTCGTCAGGGGTGAAAGCTTTCTTT	CASSLLSSGVKAFF
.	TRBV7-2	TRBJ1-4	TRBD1	TGTGCCAGCAGTCAGACAGGGGGCCCTGAAAAACTGTTTTTT	CASSQTGGPEKLFF
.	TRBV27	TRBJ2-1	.	TGTGCCAGCGCTTCGACCCGCCTTCTGTTCTTC	CASASTRLLFF
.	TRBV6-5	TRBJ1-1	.	TGTGCCAGCAGTTACGATGGAGGCACTGAAGCTTTCTTT	CASSYDGGTEAFF
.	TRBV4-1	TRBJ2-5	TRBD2	TGCGCCAGCAGCCAAGTGGGGGGGGAGACCCAGTACTTC	CASSQVGGETQYF
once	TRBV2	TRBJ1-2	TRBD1	TGTGCCAGCATTTATCCAGGGGGAAACTATGGCTACACCTTC	CASIYPGGNYGYTF
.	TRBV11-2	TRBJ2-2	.	TGTGCCAGCAGCCCACCTAGGGGGGGCCCGACCGGGGAGCTGTTTTTT	CASSPPRGGPTGELFF
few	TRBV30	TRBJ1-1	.	TGTGCCTGGTATTCACTGAACACTGAAGCTTTCTTT	CAWYSLNTEAFF
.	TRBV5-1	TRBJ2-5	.	TGCGCCAGCAGCTTGGGGGGTTCCCAAGAGACCCAGTACTTC	CASSLGGSQETQYF
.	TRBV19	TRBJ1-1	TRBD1	TGTGCCAGTATGATCGGAACCGGGACAGGGGAAGCTTTCTTT	CASMIGTGTGEAFF
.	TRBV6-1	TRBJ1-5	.	TGTGCCAGCACCCCCTCGGGGGGCGCGGAGCCCCAGCATTTT	CASTPSGGAEPQHF
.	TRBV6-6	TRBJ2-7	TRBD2	TGTGCCAGCAGGGGACTAGCGCGAGGTTACGAGCAGTACTTC	CASRGLARGYEQYF
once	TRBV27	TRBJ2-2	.	TGTGCCAGCAGTTTCATTGACAGGACTACCGGGGAGCTGTTTTTT	CASSFIDRTTGELFF
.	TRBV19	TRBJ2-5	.	TGTGCCAGTAAAAACGATGGGCGAGGGACCCAGTACTTC	CASKNDGRGTQYF
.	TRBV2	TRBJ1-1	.	TGTGCCAGCAGGGGGAGATCTCCGGGTGGCATGAACACTGAAGCTTTCTTT	CASRGRSPGGMNTEAFF
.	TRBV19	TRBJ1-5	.	TGTGCCAGTAGTCTATCCGTGGGCAATCAGCCCCAGCATTTT	CASSLSVGNQPQHF
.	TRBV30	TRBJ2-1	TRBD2	TGTGCCTGGATACGCGGGACTAACCTGGGTGAGCAGTTCTTC	CAWIRGTNLGEQFF
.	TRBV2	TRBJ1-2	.	TGTGCCAGCAGCCCGGCGGGGGGCTACACCTTC	CASSPAGGYTF
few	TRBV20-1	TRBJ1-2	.	TGCAGTGCTAGTCAGCTCGGGGGCTACACCTTC	CSASQLGGYTF
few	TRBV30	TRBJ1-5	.	TGTGCCTGGAGTGTAGCGACAGAGACTCAGCCCCAGCATTTT	CAWSVATETQPQHF
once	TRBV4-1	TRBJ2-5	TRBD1	TGCGCCAGCAGCCAAGGGACAGGGGATTTTGGGGAGACCCAGTACTTC	CASSQGTGDFGETQYF
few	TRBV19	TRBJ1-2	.	TGTGCCAGTAGTATTGGGGCGGATGTCGCTTATGGCTACACCTTC	CASSIGADVAYGYTF
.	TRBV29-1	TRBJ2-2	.	TGCAGCGTTTTGGGGGGCAAGGGTACCGGGGAGCTGTTTTTT	CSVLGGKGTGELFF
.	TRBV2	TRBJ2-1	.	TGTGCCAGCAGTAAATCGGGGGATGAGCAGTTCTTC	CASSKSGDEQFF
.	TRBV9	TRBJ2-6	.	TGTGCCAGCAGCGTCAGGGAGGATGGCTCTGGGGCCAACGTCCTGACTTTC	CASSVREDGSGANVLTF
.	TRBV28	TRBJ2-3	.	TGTGCCACCTTCCCCGTGGAACTAGCCGCCTTCGACACAGATACGCAGTATTTT	CATFPVELAAFDTDTQYF
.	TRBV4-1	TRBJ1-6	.	TGCGCCAGCAGCCAAGCGAGAGGCGGTAATTCACCCCTCCACTTT	CASSQARGGNSPLHF
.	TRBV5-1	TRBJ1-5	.	TGCGCCAGCAGCCTGGACACTAGCAATCAGCCCCAGCATTTT	CASSLDTSNQPQHF
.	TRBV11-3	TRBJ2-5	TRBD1	TGTGCCAGCAGCGAGGACAGGGATCAAGAGACCCAGTACTTC	CASSEDRDQETQYF
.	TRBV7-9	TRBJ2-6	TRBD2	TGTGCCAGCAGCCAATCCGGGACTAGCCTCCTCTCTGGGGCCAACGTCCTGACTTTC	CASSQSGTSLLSGANVLTF
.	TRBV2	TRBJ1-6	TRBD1	TGTGCCAGCAGTCGGGACAGGGGAAGTTCACCCCTCCACTTT	CASSRDRGSSPLHF
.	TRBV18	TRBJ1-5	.	TGTGCCAGCTCCCAACTTAGGGGTAGCAATCAGCCCCAGCATTTT	CASSQLRGSNQPQHF
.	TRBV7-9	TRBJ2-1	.	TGTGCCAGCAGCCCTACCTGGCGAGGACGGAGATTCTTGGGGAATGAGCAGTTCTTC	CASSPTWRGRRFLGNEQFF
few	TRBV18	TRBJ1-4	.	TGTGCCAGCTCACCACAAAACGGTGGTAATGAAAAACTGTTTTTT	CASSPQNGGNEKLFF
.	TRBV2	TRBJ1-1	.	TGTGCCAGCAGTTTAGCTTCCAGACAGAGCAGGGCGATGAACACTGAAGCTTTCTTT	CASSLASRQSRAMNTEAFF
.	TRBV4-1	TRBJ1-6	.	TGCGCCAGCAGCCAGAGAGGCAGCCAATATTCACCCCTCCACTTT	CASSQRGSQYSPLHF
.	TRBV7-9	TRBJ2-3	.	TGTGCCAGCAGCTTAGGAGGGGTCCGAGGGGTGACTCGCGGGGATACGCAGTATTTT	CASSLGGVRGVTRGDTQYF
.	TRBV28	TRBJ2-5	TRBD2	TGTGCCATCGCGGGGGGGCGTTGGGAGACCCAGTACTTC	CAIAGGRWETQYF
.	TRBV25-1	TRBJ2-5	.	TGTGCCAGCAGTGAATTCTCGTCCCAAGAGACCCAGTACTTC	CASSEFSSQETQYF
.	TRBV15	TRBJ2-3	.	TGTGCCACCAGTAGAGGGTTGGGGAGCGCAGATACGCAGTATTTT	CATSRGLGSADTQYF
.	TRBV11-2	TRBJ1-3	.	TGTGCCAGCAGCCCCCTGGCCGTGGGTGGAAACACCATATATTTT	CASSPLAVGGNTIYF
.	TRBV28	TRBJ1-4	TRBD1	TGTGCCAGCAGTTTCACCCCCGGGACAGGGTATGAAAAACTGTTTTTT	CASSFTPGTGYEKLFF
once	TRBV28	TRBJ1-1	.	TGTGCCAGCAGGCACCGGGGGTTTCGGGACACTGAAGCTTTCTTT	CASRHRGFRDTEAFF